Listed below are T cell receptor beta chains from one sample, sequenced in a study of tumor-infiltrating lymphocytes in oesophageal squamous cell carcinoma. TCRdb itself ran the PCR reads through MiXCR, one entry per CDR3 protein. The data contain about 20,000 distinct CDR3 sequences, around 43% of them singletons. Sequenced: blood. These TCRs come from a male donor with esophageal squamous cell carcinoma. CDR3s include the opening cysteine and the closing phenylalanine or tryptophan. D genes are given only for firm matches.

j_gene | v_gene | d_gene | CDR3aa
TRBJ2-7 | TRBV7-6 | . | CASSLGQNTGELYF
TRBJ1-1 | TRBV12-3/TRBV12-4 | . | CASSPKVSEAFF
TRBJ1-1 | TRBV30 | TRBD1 | CAWSWTGLGTEAFF
TRBJ2-7 | TRBV7-3 | TRBD2 | CASSQMGLAGGHYEQYF
TRBJ2-3 | TRBV2 | . | CASRDNEADTQYF
TRBJ1-4 | TRBV18 | . | CASSPNEASDGEKLFF
TRBJ2-5 | TRBV7-6 | TRBD1 | CASSLGTGDQETQYF
TRBJ2-7 | TRBV7-2 | . | CASSLAGGPHEQYF
TRBJ2-5 | TRBV5-1 | . | CASSSQGEAQYF
. | TRBV7-9 | . | CASSEGETQYF
TRBJ2-3 | TRBV7-3 | TRBD2 | CASSLRLAGDTDTQYF
TRBJ2-1 | TRBV5-8 | . | CASSHGPYNEQFF
TRBJ2-3 | TRBV5-1 | . | CASFPVPGTDTQYF
TRBJ2-5 | TRBV12-3/TRBV12-4 | TRBD2 | CASSWGSGGETSGEDPETQYF
TRBJ1-5 | TRBV4-1 | . | CVSSPHKYSNQPQHF
TRBJ1-5 | TRBV4-2 | . | CASSQSYNQPQHF
TRBJ1-2 | TRBV18 | TRBD1 | CASSPDRDYGYTF
TRBJ1-6 | TRBV24-1 | . | CATSGWGDF
TRBJ2-2 | TRBV11-3 | . | CASEGSTGELFF
TRBJ1-2 | TRBV20-1 | . | CSARDPTTNYTF
TRBJ1-2 | TRBV5-8 | . | CASSFFNLAYNYGYTF
TRBJ2-5 | TRBV20-1 | TRBD1 | CSARARTGNGETQYF
TRBJ2-1 | TRBV2 | TRBD2 | CASRRAGAYNEQFF
TRBJ1-5 | TRBV6-6 | . | CASSRDRSNQPQHF
TRBJ2-3 | TRBV6-2/TRBV6-3 | TRBD2 | CASSYLGTRLQYF
TRBJ2-6 | TRBV12-3/TRBV12-4 | TRBD1 | CASTGDSFSGANVLTF
TRBJ1-5 | TRBV28 | . | CASSLQTNQPQHF
TRBJ1-5 | TRBV6-6 | . | CASSYRQDNQPQHF
TRBJ2-7 | TRBV12-3/TRBV12-4 | . | CASGRGQYEQYF
TRBJ2-7 | TRBV20-1 | . | CSASPPPVKYSYEQYF
TRBJ2-2 | TRBV2 | . | CASSEARAGELFF
. | TRBV7-2 | . | CASSLAGVGEQFF
TRBJ2-1 | TRBV5-1 | TRBD1 | CASSLTGGARNEQFF
TRBJ2-3 | TRBV7-6 | TRBD2 | CASSQTSGKFDTQYF
. | TRBV28 | TRBD1 | CASSLRTGYNEQFF
TRBJ2-3 | TRBV7-9 | . | CASSPAGDTQYF
TRBJ2-3 | TRBV20-1 | TRBD1 | CSARAGQGANTDTQYF